This TCR beta chain was sequenced in a study of blood T cell repertoires in COVID-19. Study information: Sites in the United States, Italy and Spain provided acute and convalescent COVID-19 samples. The analysed material was cDNA or gDNA that came from T cells, B-cell-depleted T cells, or PBMCs.

This CDR3 has 14 amino acids. The ends were cut back, 0 bases at V and 1 base at J, with 6 bases in the middle. CDR1 and CDR2 (germline): MNHEY, SVGAGI. As originally analysed: Amplifying reference gene primers gave estimates of nucleated cell counts. Here immunoSEQ multiplex PCR was the method, and the copy in TCRdb shows in-frame clones only, minus some. The D gene and trimming were derived from the DNA, and the V and J assignments and clone size from that table. Counted here are about 180,000 clones, approximately 86% occurring once; the ten biggest clones make up approximately 7%. Specimen: peripheral blood. The TCR comes from a man at least 80 years old with COVID-19, enrolled during active disease. The gene calls are TRBV6-5 and TRBJ1-2; no clear D gene. For the CDR3, the DNA is TGTGCCAGCAGTTACTCGAACAGTAACTATGGCTACACCTTC. Protein product: CASSYSNSNYGYTF.